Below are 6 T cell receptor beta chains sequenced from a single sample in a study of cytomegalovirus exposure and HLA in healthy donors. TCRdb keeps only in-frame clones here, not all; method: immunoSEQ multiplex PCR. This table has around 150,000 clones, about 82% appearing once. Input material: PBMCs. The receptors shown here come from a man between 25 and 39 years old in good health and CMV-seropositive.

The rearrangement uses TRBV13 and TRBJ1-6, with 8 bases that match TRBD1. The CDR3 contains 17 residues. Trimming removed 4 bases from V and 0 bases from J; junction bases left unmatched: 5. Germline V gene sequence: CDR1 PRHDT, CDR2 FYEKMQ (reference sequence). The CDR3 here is CASSSKDRVSYNSPLHF. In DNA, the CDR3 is TGTGCCAGCAGCTCTAAGGACAGGGTCTCCTATAATTCACCCCTCCACTTT.

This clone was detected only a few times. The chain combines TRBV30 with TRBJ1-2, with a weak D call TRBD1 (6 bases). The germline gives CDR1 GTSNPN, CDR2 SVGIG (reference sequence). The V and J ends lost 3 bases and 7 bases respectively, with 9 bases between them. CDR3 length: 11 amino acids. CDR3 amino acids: CAWRQGRGYTF. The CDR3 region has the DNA TGTGCCTGGAGACAGGGCCGTGGCTACACCTTC.

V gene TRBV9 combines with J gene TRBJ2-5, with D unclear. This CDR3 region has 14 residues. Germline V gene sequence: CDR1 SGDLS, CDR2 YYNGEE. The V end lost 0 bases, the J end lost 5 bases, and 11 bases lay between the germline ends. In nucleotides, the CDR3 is TGTGCCAGCAGCGTAGGAACAGCCCCCGAGACCCAGTACTTC. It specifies CASSVGTAPETQYF.

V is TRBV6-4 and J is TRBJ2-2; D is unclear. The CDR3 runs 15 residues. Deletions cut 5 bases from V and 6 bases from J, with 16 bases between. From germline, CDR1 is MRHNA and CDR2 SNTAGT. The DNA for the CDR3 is TGTGCCAGCAGTAAAACCGGTCGGAGAGCCGGGGAGCTGTTTTTT. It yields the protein CASSKTGRRAGELFF.

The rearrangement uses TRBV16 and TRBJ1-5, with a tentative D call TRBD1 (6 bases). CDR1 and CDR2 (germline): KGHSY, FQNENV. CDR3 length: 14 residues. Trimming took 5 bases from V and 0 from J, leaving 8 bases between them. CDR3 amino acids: CASSGQNSNQPQHF. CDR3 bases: TGTGCCAGCAGCGGACAGAATAGCAATCAGCCCCAGCATTTT.

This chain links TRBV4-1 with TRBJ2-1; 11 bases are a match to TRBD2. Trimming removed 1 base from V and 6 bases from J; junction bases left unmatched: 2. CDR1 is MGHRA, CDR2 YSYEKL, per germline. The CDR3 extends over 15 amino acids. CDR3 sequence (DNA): TGCGCCAGCAGCCAAGTAGCGGGGGGGCCCAATGAGCAGTTCTTC. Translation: CASSQVAGGPNEQFF.